Each of the 11 T cell receptor beta chains below was sequenced from the same sample in a study of cytomegalovirus exposure and HLA in healthy donors (dated by TCRdb to 2015 to 2018). The library was obtained by the immunoSEQ multiplex PCR assay. For the multiplex PCR, a mixture combining 60 forward primers for TCR Vbeta segments and 13 reverse primers for TCR Jbeta segments was used. TCRdb stores this immuneACCESS table with in-frame sequences only. Part of the clones is absent; in the studies checked, under half of the shortfall reflects unresolved V genes, and no reason is known for the rest. Here the sample has about 150,000 clones; 55% to 75% occur a single time. About 4.4% of the sample goes to the ten largest clones. Sequencing input: PBMCs. Every receptor here comes from a man aged 50-59 years in good health and CMV-seropositive.

The V and J genes are TRBV5-5 and TRBJ1-5; weak D call: TRBD1 (6 bases). In germline, CDR1 is SGHKS, CDR2 YYEKEE (reference sequence). V was trimmed by 4 bases and J by 5 bases, leaving 13 bases between them. The CDR3 sequence is 14 residues long. The CDR3 sequence is CASSPKGDYQPQHF. Written as DNA, the CDR3 is TGTGCCAGCAGCCCCAAGGGGGATTATCAGCCCCAGCATTTT.

This clone showed up just a few times. The V call is TRBV11-2, the J call TRBJ2-3; 11 bases map to TRBD2. The CDR3 has 17 residues. With V trimmed by 2 bases and J by 4 bases, 8 bases remained unmatched. Germline assignment: CDR1 SGHAT and CDR2 FQNNGV. CDR3 amino acids: CASSLLGGLAVSDTQYF. CDR3 DNA: TGTGCCAGCAGCTTACTGGGGGGACTAGCGGTTTCAGATACGCAGTATTTT.

The chain uses TRBV6-1 and TRBJ1-5; 8 nucleotides align to TRBD1. Per the germline V gene, CDR1 is MNHNS and CDR2 is SASEGT. J lost 5 bases, V lost 7 bases, and 10 bases had no gene match. This CDR3 comprises 15 residues. This chain's CDR3 is CASKPGTGRDQPQHF. The CDR3 bases are TGTGCCAGCAAGCCCGGGACAGGAAGGGATCAGCCCCAGCATTTT.

The chain recombines TRBV23-1 with TRBJ1-1; D unresolved. TRBV23-1 falls under the ORF class, with uncertain function. The CDR3 is 11 residues long. Trimming removed 11 bases from V and 3 bases from J, with 10 bases in between. The CDR3, as DNA: TGCGCCGCCGGCGGTGACACTGAAGCTTTCTTT. It encodes CAAGGDTEAFF.

The genes are TRBV6-1 and TRBJ1-5; D call uncertain. The V gene lost 3 bases and the J gene lost 4 bases, with 7 bases spanning the gap. Germline V gene data show CDR1 as MNHNS and CDR2 as SASEGT. This CDR3 is built from 13 residues. The CDR3 sequence: CASSDHSNQPQHF. DNA for the CDR3: TGTGCCAGCAGTGACCATTCAAATCAGCCCCAGCATTTT.

The chain links TRBV5-1 to TRBJ2-7; 7 bases fit TRBD1. V lost 5 bases, J lost 2 bases, and 10 bases stayed unmatched. The CDR3 spans 15 residues. CDR1 and CDR2 from the germline V gene are SGHRS and YFSETQ. In DNA, the CDR3 is TGCGCCAGCAGTCTAGGGAAAGGGACAGCCTACGAGCAGTACTTC. Translated, it gives CASSLGKGTAYEQYF.

This clone was counted between two and nine times. The genes are TRBV4-2 and TRBJ2-3, with D possibly TRBD2 on 6 matching bases. Trimming stripped 1 base from V and 2 bases from J, with 19 bases between. This CDR3 region has 18 residues. Germline-derived CDR1 and CDR2 are LGHNA and YNFKEQ. The CDR3, as DNA: TGTGCCAGCAGCCAAGGAGTCCGGCGGGGCACATACACAGATACGCAGTATTTT. It is translated as CASSQGVRRGTYTDTQYF.

This rearrangement joins TRBV4-3 to TRBJ2-7; D might be TRBD1 (5 bases). This CDR3 is 16 amino acids long. Germline lookup yields CDR1 LGHNA and CDR2 YSLEER. V gave up 0 bases and J gave up 3 bases, with 15 bases separating them. CDR3 protein: CASSQEPKGVNYEQYF. CDR3 coding DNA: TGCGCCAGCAGCCAAGAACCGAAAGGGGTCAACTACGAGCAGTACTTC.

The rearrangement uses TRBV2 and TRBJ2-4; TRBD1 might be the D (5 bases). Deletions cut 8 bases from V and 0 bases from J, with 11 bases between. The CDR3 has 14 amino acids. Germline V gene sequence: CDR1 SNHLY, CDR2 FYNNEI. CDR3 DNA sequence: TGTGCCAGCTTGAAGGGGATAGCCAAAAACATTCAGTACTTC. Protein: CASLKGIAKNIQYF.

This chain joins TRBV19 and TRBJ2-3; 7 bases are shared with TRBD2. CDR1 LNHDA and CDR2 SQIVND come from the germline V gene (reference sequence). The CDR3 runs 15 residues. J gave up 1 base and V 4 bases, and 5 bases lay outside the gene matches. The CDR3 DNA is TGTGCCAGTAGTAGAGGTGCGGGAGGCACAGATACGCAGTATTTT. Amino acids: CASSRGAGGTDTQYF.

V is TRBV2 and J is TRBJ2-7, with TRBD2 matching 11 bases. Germline-derived CDR1 and CDR2 are SNHLY and FYNNEI. The CDR3 consists of 15 residues. The ends lost 6 bases at V and 6 bases at J; junction bases unmatched: 10. This chain's CDR3 is CASRPGTSGVSEQYF. CDR3 nucleotide sequence: TGTGCCAGCAGGCCCGGGACTAGCGGAGTCTCCGAGCAGTACTTC.